The TCR beta chain under discussion was sequenced for a study of shared clonotypes between healthy human individuals. Study results and caveats: Despite large depth, rarefaction showed incomplete sorted-subset sequencing. Tissues were not sampled, only blood, and their repertoires likely differ.

Some clones are missing from TCRdb's copy, which holds only in-frame ones; the method was immunoSEQ multiplex PCR. The sample gives about 1 million clones, about 80% of which show up once; about 1.4% is in the top ten. About this clone itself: Its specificity is not known.

Trimming cost V 4 bases and J 8 bases; bases outside gene matches: 16. CDR1 and CDR2 from the germline V gene are LGHNA and YSLEER. The length of the CDR3 is 17 residues. The rearrangement uses TRBV4-3 and TRBJ2-1; 8 bases are a match to TRBD2. The receptor comes from a man in his late teens or twenties in good health. Sequencing was carried out using memory CD4+ T cells sorted from blood. Described subset: CD45RA-negative fraction. DNA of the CDR3: TGCGCCAGCAGCCTATCTCCCAGCGGGAGAATCGGGGATGAGCAGTTCTTC. As protein: CASSLSPSGRIGDEQFF.